This TCR beta chain was identified during a study of Graves' ophthalmopathy and Graves' hyperthyroidism. In its sample, this clonotype was seen many times. The antigen is undetermined. General observations from the study: In blood appeared most of the expanded thyroid clonotypes whose frequency exceeded 0.001.

This CDR3 is built from 12 residues. Germline V gene data show CDR1 as GTSNPN and CDR2 as SVGIG (reference sequence). With 0 bases removed from V and 1 base from J, the gap between germline ends came to 4 bases. Excluded were patients with other autoimmune diseases, uncontrolled infections, pregnancy or lactation. PBMCs were density-gradient isolated from around 9.2 ml fresh blood. The sequenced template was RNA, covering the TCR beta CDR3 region. Second-round multiplex PCR came after a first-round RT-PCR that employed HTBI primers. Using its own MiXCR run on the multiplex PCR reads, TCRdb lists one record per CDR3 protein. The sample lists about 370,000 distinct CDR3 sequences; approximately 18% were seen once.

The sequenced sample consisted of peripheral blood. The sequence was obtained from an adult woman with stable Graves' hyperthyroidism. The chain is built from TRBV30 and TRBJ2-7; D not certain. CDR3 amino acids: CAWSVQSYEQYF. The CDR3 region has the DNA TGTGCCTGGAGTGTACAGTCCTACGAGCAGTACTTC.